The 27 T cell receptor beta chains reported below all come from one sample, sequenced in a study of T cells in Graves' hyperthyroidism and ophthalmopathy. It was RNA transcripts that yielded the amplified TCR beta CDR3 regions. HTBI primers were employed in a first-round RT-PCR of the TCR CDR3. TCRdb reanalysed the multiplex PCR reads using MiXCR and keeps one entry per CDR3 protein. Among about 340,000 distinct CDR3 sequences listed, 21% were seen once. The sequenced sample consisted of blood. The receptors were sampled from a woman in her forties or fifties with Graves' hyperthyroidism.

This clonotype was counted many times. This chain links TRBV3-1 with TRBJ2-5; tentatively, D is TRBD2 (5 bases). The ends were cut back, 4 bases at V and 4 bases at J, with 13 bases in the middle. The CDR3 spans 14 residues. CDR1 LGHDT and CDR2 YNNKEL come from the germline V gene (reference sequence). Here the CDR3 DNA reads TGTGCCAGCAGCCGCGACGGGGTGGGAGAGACCCAGTACTTC. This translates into CASSRDGVGETQYF.

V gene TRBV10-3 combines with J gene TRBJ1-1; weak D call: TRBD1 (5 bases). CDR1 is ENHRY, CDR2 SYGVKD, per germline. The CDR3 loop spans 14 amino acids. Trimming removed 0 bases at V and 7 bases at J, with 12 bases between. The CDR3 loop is CAISESPGASEAFF. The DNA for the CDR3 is TGTGCCATCAGTGAGTCTCCTGGGGCGAGTGAAGCTTTCTTT.

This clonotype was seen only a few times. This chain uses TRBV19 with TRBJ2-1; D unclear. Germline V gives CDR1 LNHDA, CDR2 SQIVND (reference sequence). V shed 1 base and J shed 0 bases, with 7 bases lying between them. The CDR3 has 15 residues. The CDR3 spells CASSIGSSSYNEQFF. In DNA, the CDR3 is TGTGCCAGTAGTATAGGGTCGAGCTCCTACAATGAGCAGTTCTTC.

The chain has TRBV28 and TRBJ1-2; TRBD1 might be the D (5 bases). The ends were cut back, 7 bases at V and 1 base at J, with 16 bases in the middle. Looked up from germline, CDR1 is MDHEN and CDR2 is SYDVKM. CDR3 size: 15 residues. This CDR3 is CASIEDTSFNYGYTF. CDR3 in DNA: TGTGCCAGCATTGAGGACACCTCCTTTAACTATGGCTACACCTTC.

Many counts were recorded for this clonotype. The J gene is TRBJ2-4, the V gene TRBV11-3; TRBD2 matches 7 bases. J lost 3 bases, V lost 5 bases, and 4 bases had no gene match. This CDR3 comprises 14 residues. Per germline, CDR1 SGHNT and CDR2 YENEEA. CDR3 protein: CASSDGLVKNIQYF. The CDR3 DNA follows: TGTGCCAGCAGCGACGGACTAGTCAAAAACATTCAGTACTTC.

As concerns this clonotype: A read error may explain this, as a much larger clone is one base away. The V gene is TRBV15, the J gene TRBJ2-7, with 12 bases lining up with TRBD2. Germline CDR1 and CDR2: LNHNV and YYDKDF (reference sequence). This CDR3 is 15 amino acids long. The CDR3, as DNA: TGTACCACCAGCGGTGGGACTAGCGGGTCTGGGGAGCAGTACTTC. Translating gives CTTSGGTSGSGEQYF.

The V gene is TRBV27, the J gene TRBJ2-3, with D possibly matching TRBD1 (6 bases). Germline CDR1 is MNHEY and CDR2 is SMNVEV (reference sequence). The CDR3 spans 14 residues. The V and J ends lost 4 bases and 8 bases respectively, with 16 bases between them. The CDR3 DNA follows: TGTGCCAGCAGTTCGGACCTGCAAGGGGGTACGCAGTATTTT. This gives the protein CASSSDLQGGTQYF.

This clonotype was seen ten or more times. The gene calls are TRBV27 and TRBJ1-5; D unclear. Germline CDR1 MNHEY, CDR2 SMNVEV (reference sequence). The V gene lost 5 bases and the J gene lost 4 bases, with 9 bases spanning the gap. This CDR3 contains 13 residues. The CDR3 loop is CASSGLGNQPQHF. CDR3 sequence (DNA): TGTGCCAGCAGTGGCCTGGGGAATCAGCCCCAGCATTTT.

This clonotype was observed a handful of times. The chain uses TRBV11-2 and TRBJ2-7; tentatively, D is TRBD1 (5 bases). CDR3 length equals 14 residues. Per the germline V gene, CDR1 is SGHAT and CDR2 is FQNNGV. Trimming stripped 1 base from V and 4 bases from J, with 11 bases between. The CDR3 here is CASSLATRAYEQYF. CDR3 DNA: TGTGCCAGCAGCTTAGCTACCAGGGCGTACGAGCAGTACTTC. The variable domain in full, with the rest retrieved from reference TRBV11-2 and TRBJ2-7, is EAGVAQSPRYKIIEKRQSVAFWCNPISGHATLYWYQQILGQGPKLLIQFQNNGVVDDSQLPKDRFSAERLKGVDSTLKIQPAKLEDSAVYLCASSLATRAYEQYFGPGTRLTVT.

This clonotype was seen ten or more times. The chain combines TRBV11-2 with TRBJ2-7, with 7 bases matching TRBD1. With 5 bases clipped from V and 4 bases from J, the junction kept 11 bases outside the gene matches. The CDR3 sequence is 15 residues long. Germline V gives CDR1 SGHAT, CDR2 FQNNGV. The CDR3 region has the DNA TGTGCCAGCAGCCCCCGCCGGGACAGTAATTACGAGCAGTACTTC. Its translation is CASSPRRDSNYEQYF.

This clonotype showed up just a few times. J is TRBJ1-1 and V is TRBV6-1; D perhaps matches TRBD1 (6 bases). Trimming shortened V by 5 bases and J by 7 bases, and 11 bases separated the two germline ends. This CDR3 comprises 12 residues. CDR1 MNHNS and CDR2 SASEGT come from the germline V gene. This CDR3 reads CASSYGQIEAFF. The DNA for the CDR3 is TGTGCCAGCAGTTACGGACAGATTGAAGCTTTCTTT.

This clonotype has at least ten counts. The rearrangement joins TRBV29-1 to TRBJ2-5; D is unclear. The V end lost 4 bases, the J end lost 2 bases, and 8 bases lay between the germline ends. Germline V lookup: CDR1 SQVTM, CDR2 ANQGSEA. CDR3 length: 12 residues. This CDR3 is CSVVRQQETQYF. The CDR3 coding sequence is TGCAGCGTTGTGCGGCAGCAAGAGACCCAGTACTTC.

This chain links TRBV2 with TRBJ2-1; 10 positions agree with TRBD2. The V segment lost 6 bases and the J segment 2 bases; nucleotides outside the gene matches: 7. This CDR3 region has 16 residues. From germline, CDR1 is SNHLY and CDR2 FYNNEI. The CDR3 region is CASRGSGGATYNEQFF. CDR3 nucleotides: TGTGCCAGCAGAGGGAGCGGGGGGGCCACCTACAATGAGCAGTTCTTC.

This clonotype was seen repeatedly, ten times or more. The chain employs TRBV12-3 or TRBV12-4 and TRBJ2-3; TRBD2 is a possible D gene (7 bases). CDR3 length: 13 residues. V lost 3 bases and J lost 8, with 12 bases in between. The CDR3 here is CASSLSGGGTQYF. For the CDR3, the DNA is TGTGCCAGCAGTTTGTCGGGGGGCGGTACGCAGTATTTT.

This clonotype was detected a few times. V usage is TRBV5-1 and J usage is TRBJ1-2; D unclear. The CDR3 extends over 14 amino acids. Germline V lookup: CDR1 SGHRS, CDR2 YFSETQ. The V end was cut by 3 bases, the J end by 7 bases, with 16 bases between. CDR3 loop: CASSSEALNGGYTF. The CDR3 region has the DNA TGCGCCAGCAGCTCTGAAGCTCTCAACGGTGGCTACACCTTC.

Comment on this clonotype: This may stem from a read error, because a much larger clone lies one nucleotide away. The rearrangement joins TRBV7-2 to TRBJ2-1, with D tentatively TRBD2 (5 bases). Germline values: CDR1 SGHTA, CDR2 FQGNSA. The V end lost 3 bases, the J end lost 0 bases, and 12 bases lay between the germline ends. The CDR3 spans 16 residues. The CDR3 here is CASSFYGTSSYNEQFF. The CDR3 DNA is TGTGCCAGCAGCTTTTACGGCACTAGCTCCTACAATGAGCAGTTCTTC.

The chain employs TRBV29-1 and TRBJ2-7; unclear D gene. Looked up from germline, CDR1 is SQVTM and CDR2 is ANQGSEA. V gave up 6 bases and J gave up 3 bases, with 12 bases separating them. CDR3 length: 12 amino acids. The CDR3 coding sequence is TGCAGCGTGGGGTCTGGGATCTACGAGCAGTACTTC. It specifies CSVGSGIYEQYF.

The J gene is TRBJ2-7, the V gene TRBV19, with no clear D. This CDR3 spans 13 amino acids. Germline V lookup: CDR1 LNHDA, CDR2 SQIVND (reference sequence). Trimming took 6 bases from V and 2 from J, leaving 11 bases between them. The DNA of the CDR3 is TGTGCCAGTAGGCACAGCCAAACCTACGAGCAGTACTTC. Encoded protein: CASRHSQTYEQYF.

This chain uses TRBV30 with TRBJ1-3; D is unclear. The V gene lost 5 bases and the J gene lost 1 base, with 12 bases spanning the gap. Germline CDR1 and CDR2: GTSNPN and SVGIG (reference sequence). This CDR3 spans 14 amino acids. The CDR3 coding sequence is TGTGCCTGGGCCCCATCAAGTTCTGGAAACACCATATATTTT. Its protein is CAWAPSSSGNTIYF.

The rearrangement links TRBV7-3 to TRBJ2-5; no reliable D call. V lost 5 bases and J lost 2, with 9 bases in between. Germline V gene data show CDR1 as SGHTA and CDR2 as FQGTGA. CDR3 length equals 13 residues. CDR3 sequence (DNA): TGTGCCAGCAGCCTCGAGTTTCAAGAGACCCAGTACTTC. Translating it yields CASSLEFQETQYF.

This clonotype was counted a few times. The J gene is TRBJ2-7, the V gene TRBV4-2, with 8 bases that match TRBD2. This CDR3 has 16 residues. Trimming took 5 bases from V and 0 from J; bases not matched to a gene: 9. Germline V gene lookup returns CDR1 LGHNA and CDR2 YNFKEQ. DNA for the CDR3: TGTGCCAGCAGCTTCCTTAGCGGGACCCTCTCCTACGAGCAGTACTTC. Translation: CASSFLSGTLSYEQYF.

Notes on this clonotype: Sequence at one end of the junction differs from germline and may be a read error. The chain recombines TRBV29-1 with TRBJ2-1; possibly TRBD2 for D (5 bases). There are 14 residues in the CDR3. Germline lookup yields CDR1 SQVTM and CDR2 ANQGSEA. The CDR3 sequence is CSVLTTSSYSEQFF. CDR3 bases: TGCAGCGTTCTGACTACAAGCTCCTACAGTGAGCAGTTCTTC.

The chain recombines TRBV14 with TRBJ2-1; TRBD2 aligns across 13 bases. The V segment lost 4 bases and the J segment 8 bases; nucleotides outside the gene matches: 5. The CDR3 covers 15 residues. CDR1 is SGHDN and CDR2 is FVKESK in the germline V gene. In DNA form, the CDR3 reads TGTGCCAGCAGCCCAACTAGCGGGGGGGCCTATGAGCAGTTCTTC. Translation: CASSPTSGGAYEQFF.

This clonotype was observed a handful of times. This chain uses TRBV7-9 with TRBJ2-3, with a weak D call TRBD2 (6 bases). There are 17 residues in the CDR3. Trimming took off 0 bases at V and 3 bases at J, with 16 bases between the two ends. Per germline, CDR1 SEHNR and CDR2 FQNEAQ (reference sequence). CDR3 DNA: TGTGCCAGCAGCTTAGCGCGTGGCGGGGTCTTAACAGATACGCAGTATTTT. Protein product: CASSLARGGVLTDTQYF.

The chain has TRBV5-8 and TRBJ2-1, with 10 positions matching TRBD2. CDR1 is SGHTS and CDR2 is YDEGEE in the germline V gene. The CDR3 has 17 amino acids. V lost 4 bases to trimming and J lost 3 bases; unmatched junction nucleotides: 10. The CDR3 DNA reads TGTGCCAGCAGCCGAACCGGACTAGCGGATGTCTACAATGAGCAGTTCTTC. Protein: CASSRTGLADVYNEQFF.

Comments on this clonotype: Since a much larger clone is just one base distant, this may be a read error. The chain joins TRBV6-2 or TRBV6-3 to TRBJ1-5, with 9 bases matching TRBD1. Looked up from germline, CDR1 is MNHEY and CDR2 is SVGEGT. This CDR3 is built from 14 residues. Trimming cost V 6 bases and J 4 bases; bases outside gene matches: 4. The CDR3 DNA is TGTGCCAGCAGCCGCGGGACAGGGAATCAGCCCCAGCATTTT. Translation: CASSRGTGNQPQHF.

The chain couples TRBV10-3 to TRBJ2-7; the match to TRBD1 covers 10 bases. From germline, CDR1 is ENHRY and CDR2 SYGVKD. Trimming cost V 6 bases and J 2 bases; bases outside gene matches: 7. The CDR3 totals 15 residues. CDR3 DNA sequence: TGTGCCATCAGGGGTGGGACAGGGGAAGCCTACGAGCAGTACTTC. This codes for CAIRGGTGEAYEQYF.